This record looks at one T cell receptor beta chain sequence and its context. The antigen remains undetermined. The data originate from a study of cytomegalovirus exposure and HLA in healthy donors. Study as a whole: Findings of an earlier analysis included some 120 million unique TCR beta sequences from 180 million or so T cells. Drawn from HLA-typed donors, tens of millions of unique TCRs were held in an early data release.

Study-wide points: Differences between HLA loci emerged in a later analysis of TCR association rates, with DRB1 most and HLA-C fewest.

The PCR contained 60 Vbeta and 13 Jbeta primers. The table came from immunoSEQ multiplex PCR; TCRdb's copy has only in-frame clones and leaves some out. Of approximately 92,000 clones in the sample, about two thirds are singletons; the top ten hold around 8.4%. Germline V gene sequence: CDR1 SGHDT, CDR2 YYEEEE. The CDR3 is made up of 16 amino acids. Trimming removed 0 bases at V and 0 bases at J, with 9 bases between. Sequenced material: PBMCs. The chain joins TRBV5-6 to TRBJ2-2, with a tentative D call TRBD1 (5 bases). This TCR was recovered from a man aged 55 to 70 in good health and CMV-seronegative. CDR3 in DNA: TGTGCCAGCAGCTTGGGTTACAGGACGAACACCGGGGAGCTGTTTTTT. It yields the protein CASSLGYRTNTGELFF.